These 10 T cell receptor beta chains were all obtained from the same sample, sequenced in a study of shared clonotypes between healthy human individuals. Profiled with immunoSEQ multiplex PCR; TCRdb holds only in-frame clones, not every one. This sample yields 85,000 to 100,000 clones, of which 67% are seen a single time; 40% to 45% belongs to the top ten. Sequenced material: memory CD8+ T cells sorted from blood. Described subset: CD45RO+ cells pooled with CCR7-negative TemRA cells. The receptors were sampled from a man younger than 45 in good health.

This clone was observed a few times. CDR3 sequence (DNA): TGTGCCAGCAGTTTGGGATCCACCTACAATGAGCAGTTCTTC. It specifies CASSLGSTYNEQFF. The gene calls are TRBV27 and TRBJ2-1, with D unclear. Germline values: CDR1 MNHEY, CDR2 SMNVEV (reference sequence). Trimming took off 3 bases at V and 2 bases at J, with 8 bases between the two ends. CDR3 length: 14 residues.

The chain combines TRBV9 with TRBJ2-2; D gene uncertain. CDR3 length equals 14 residues. Germline lookup yields CDR1 SGDLS and CDR2 YYNGEE. The V and J ends lost 0 bases and 7 bases respectively, with 10 bases between them. The CDR3 region is CASSVDGDHGELFF. DNA for the CDR3: TGTGCCAGCAGCGTAGATGGGGATCACGGGGAGCTGTTTTTT.

This clone was seen many times. The rearrangement links TRBV7-9 to TRBJ1-2, with 12 bases lining up with TRBD1. Trimming removed 5 bases from V and 0 bases from J; junction bases left unmatched: 7. This CDR3 spans 17 amino acids. CDR1 is SEHNR, CDR2 FQNEAQ, per germline (reference sequence). The chain's CDR3 is CASSKGTGGAANYGYTF. The DNA of the CDR3 is TGTGCCAGCAGCAAAGGGACAGGGGGCGCCGCTAACTATGGCTACACCTTC. Complete variable domain (other parts from reference TRBV7-9 and TRBJ1-2): DTGVSQNPRHKITKRGQNVTFRCDPISEHNRLYWYRQTLGQGPEFLTYFQNEAQLEKSRLLSDRFSAERPKGSFSTLEIQRTEQGDSAMYLCASSKGTGGAANYGYTFGSGTRLTVV.

The chain joins TRBV10-3 to TRBJ2-3; 8 positions match TRBD1. Germline assignment: CDR1 ENHRY and CDR2 SYGVKD. The CDR3 is 19 amino acids. V was pared by 1 base and J by 2 bases, with 14 bases of the junction left unmatched. The CDR3 DNA reads TGTGCCATCAGTGAGTGGCCCCCCGGACAGGGATGGAACACAGATACGCAGTATTTT. This sequence encodes CAISEWPPGQGWNTDTQYF.

The gene calls are TRBV7-6 and TRBJ2-7; 9 bases fit TRBD1. This CDR3 spans 14 amino acids. Germline loops: CDR1 SGHVS, CDR2 FNYEAQ. V trimming: 4 bases; J trimming: 4 bases; junction bases outside the gene matches: 5. CDR3 amino acids: CASSYGGQGYEQYF. The CDR3 coding sequence is TGTGCCAGCAGCTACGGGGGACAGGGATACGAGCAGTACTTC.

This sequence joins TRBV5-4 and TRBJ2-3; TRBD2 aligns across 15 bases. J gave up 6 bases and V 4 bases, and 6 bases lay outside the gene matches. CDR3 size: 16 residues. The germline V gene has CDR1 SGHNT and CDR2 YYREEE (reference sequence). The CDR3 region is CASSLRTSGREDTQYF. DNA for the CDR3: TGTGCCAGCAGCCTCCGGACTAGCGGGAGGGAGGATACGCAGTATTTT. The variable domain in full, with the rest retrieved from reference TRBV5-4 and TRBJ2-3, is ETGVTQSPTHLIKTRGQQVTLRCSSQSGHNTVSWYQQALGQGPQFIFQYYREEENGRGNFPPRFSGLQFPNYSSELNVNALELDDSALYLCASSLRTSGREDTQYFGPGTRLTVL.

In its sample, this clone was seen once. The chain employs TRBV2 and TRBJ2-2; D is unresolved. The germline CDR1 and CDR2 sequences are SNHLY and FYNNEI. The V and J ends lost 8 bases and 5 bases respectively, with 15 bases between them. The CDR3 runs 14 residues. DNA of the CDR3: TGTGCCAGCGGCTTTGAGGTTAGGACCGGGGAGCTGTTTTTT. Residues: CASGFEVRTGELFF.

This clone was picked up many times. V usage is TRBV4-2 and J usage is TRBJ2-7; 12 bases map to TRBD1. Germline trimming cut 3 bases from V and 5 bases from J; bases unmatched to any gene: 8. This CDR3 is built from 16 residues. CDR1 is LGHNA, CDR2 YNFKEQ, per germline. This CDR3 is CASSQDPGTGGNEQYF. The CDR3 bases are TGTGCCAGCAGCCAGGATCCCGGGACAGGGGGCAACGAGCAGTACTTC.

This chain uses TRBV27 with TRBJ2-1; D remains ambiguous. Trimming took off 8 bases at V and 7 bases at J, with 9 bases between the two ends. Germline V lookup: CDR1 MNHEY, CDR2 SMNVEV (reference sequence). The CDR3 extends over 11 amino acids. Here the CDR3 reads CASWMGNEQFF. CDR3 bases: TGTGCCAGCTGGATGGGGAATGAGCAGTTCTTC.

The chain links TRBV28 to TRBJ2-3; no firm D call. The CDR3 is 12 residues long. Trimming pared 7 bases from V and 3 bases from J, leaving 8 bases between. CDR1 is MDHEN, CDR2 SYDVKM, per germline. This CDR3 reads CASTEGTDTQYF. The CDR3 coding sequence is TGTGCCAGCACGGAAGGGACAGATACGCAGTATTTT.